This TCR beta chain stems from a study of blood T cells in healthy people across ages. Overall study context: In model experiments, template switching was able to capture about one barcoded beta molecule for every two T cells that were present. Study-level findings and limits: Because sorting was not performed, PBMCs prevented conclusive naive versus antigen-experienced comparison. Naive T cell percentage showed a strong correlation with the diversity of TCR beta.

Primed by a sample-barcoded 5' primer and a J-beta primer mix, a second PCR proceeded for roughly 7 to 12 cycles. TCRdb called the 5' RACE reads again in MiXCR, with one record for every CDR3 protein. Found here are more than 1,400,000 distinct CDR3 sequences, around two fifths of them singletons; the top ten hold roughly 7.9%. This clonotype was observed a handful of times. Its antigen is as yet unknown. Sequenced input: blood. This clonotype was obtained from a woman aged 18-29 years in good health.

The CDR3, as DNA: TGTGCCATCAGTGAGTCTGGCGGGCATAGCACAGATACGCAGTATTTT. It translates to CAISESGGHSTDTQYF. The chain combines TRBV10-3 with TRBJ2-3; TRBD2 is a possible D gene (5 bases). The CDR3 totals 16 residues. V dropped 0 bases and J dropped 0 bases, with 10 bases sitting between them. Germline CDR1 ENHRY, CDR2 SYGVKD.